These 21 T cell receptor beta chains came from one sample sequenced in a study of T-cell reconstitution after alpha-beta-depleted transplantation in children. Unique molecular identifiers were built into the TCRbeta library. MiXCR, applied by TCRdb to the PCR reads, yields one record per CDR3 protein. The sample consists of hundreds of thousands of distinct CDR3 sequences, 13% of them appearing once. Source: PBMCs, taken from the stem cell graft. The source of these receptors is a human donor who donated a stem cell graft to a child with Fanconi anemia.

This clonotype was recorded a few times. The V and J genes are TRBV12-3 or TRBV12-4 and TRBJ1-5, with TRBD1 matching over 12 bases. V dropped 2 bases and J dropped 5; count of bases not matched to a gene: 13. The CDR3 has 19 amino acids. DNA for the CDR3: TGTGCCAGCAGTTTACACTTAATGCCCGGGACAGGGGGCTATCAGCCCCAGCATTTT. Its translation is CASSLHLMPGTGGYQPQHF.

This clonotype was seen more than once but under ten times. This chain joins TRBV7-9 and TRBJ2-5; TRBD1 aligns across 7 bases. This CDR3 contains 15 residues. V dropped 5 bases and J dropped 5; count of bases not matched to a gene: 11. Germline V CDR1 and CDR2: SEHNR, FQNEAQ (reference sequence). The CDR3 reads CASSPRTGQIETQYF. CDR3 DNA sequence: TGTGCCAGCAGCCCCCGGACAGGTCAAATCGAGACCCAGTACTTC.

The rearrangement links TRBV7-9 to TRBJ1-4; 8 bases fit TRBD1. This CDR3 region has 14 residues. Germline V gene data show CDR1 as SEHNR and CDR2 as FQNEAQ (reference sequence). With 4 bases clipped from V and 8 bases from J, the junction kept 6 bases outside the gene matches. In nucleotides, the CDR3 is TGTGCCAGCAGCTGGGAGGACAGGGAAGAAAAACTGTTTTTT. The encoded protein is CASSWEDREEKLFF.

The rearrangement joins TRBV5-5 to TRBJ2-3, with TRBD2 as a possible D gene (6 bases). The CDR3 contains 15 residues. Germline V gene data show CDR1 as SGHKS and CDR2 as YYEKEE (reference sequence). With 3 bases removed from V and 2 bases from J, the gap between germline ends came to 13 bases. The CDR3 loop reads CASSSRGTSTDTQYF. The CDR3 coding sequence is TGTGCCAGCAGCTCCCGTGGGACTTCCACAGATACGCAGTATTTT.

As for this clonotype: This may come from a read error, since a much larger clone is one base off. This chain links TRBV10-2 with TRBJ1-2, with 10 bases identical to TRBD1. CDR1 is WSHSY and CDR2 is SAAADI in the germline V gene. This CDR3 is 15 amino acids long. For the CDR3, the DNA is TGCGCCAGCAGTGAGGGACAGGGGGTCTACTATGGCCACACCTTC. It is translated as CASSEGQGVYYGHTF.

J is TRBJ2-1 and V is TRBV18; 8 nucleotides line up with TRBD2. This CDR3 has 17 residues. CDR1 and CDR2 (germline): KGHSH, LQKENI. V trimming: 1 base; J trimming: 9 bases; junction bases outside the gene matches: 14. For the CDR3, the DNA is TGTGCCAGCTCACCACAAGGCGGGGGGACCTCGACAATTGAGCAGTTCTTC. Residues: CASSPQGGGTSTIEQFF.

V usage is TRBV29-1 and J usage is TRBJ2-3; 7 bases map to TRBD2. Per the germline V gene, CDR1 is SQVTM and CDR2 is ANQGSEA. CDR3 length: 13 residues. V trimming: 6 bases; J trimming: 2 bases; junction bases outside the gene matches: 5. CDR3 in amino acids: CSVPLAFTDTQYF. CDR3 coding DNA: TGCAGCGTCCCACTAGCGTTCACAGATACGCAGTATTTT.

The J gene is TRBJ1-3, the V gene TRBV12-3 or TRBV12-4; TRBD1 aligns across 7 bases. The CDR3 extends over 15 amino acids. V lost 3 bases, J lost 3 bases, and 5 bases stayed unmatched. The CDR3 region is CASSFLRGLGNTIYF. The CDR3 bases are TGTGCCAGCAGTTTCCTAAGGGGGCTTGGAAACACCATATATTTT.

The genes are TRBV3-1 and TRBJ2-1, with TRBD2 matching 7 bases. The trim removed 4 bases at V and 9 bases at J, leaving 9 bases unmatched. Germline values: CDR1 LGHDT, CDR2 YNNKEL (reference sequence). This CDR3 is 14 amino acids long. In nucleotides, the CDR3 is TGTGCCAGCAGCCCGACGGGACCTAGCGGTGAGCAGTTCTTC. It translates to CASSPTGPSGEQFF.

This clonotype was seen at least ten times. The chain has TRBV10-3 and TRBJ1-1; D uncertain. Germline CDR1 reads ENHRY; CDR2 reads SYGVKD. V was cut by 4 bases and J by 1 base, with 10 bases left in between. The CDR3 extends over 14 amino acids. Written as DNA, the CDR3 is TGTGCCATCAGTGCATTTCAAGGGAACACTGAAGCTTTCTTT. Protein sequence: CAISAFQGNTEAFF.

This clonotype has at least ten counts. V gene TRBV10-1 combines with J gene TRBJ1-1, with D possibly TRBD1 on 5 matching bases. CDR1 and CDR2 from the germline V gene are WNHNN and SYGVQD (reference sequence). Trimming took 7 bases from V and 1 from J, leaving 16 bases between them. The CDR3 spans 15 residues. The CDR3 nucleotides are TGCGCCAGCACGCGGTTTAACGGACAGAACACTGAAGCTTTCTTT. Translated, it gives CASTRFNGQNTEAFF.

This clonotype was recorded at least ten times. V and J are TRBV10-3 and TRBJ2-7; either TRBD1 or TRBD2 may fit D (5 bases each). V was trimmed by 8 bases and J by 3 bases, leaving 17 bases between them. Germline V gives CDR1 ENHRY, CDR2 SYGVKD. The CDR3 is made up of 14 amino acids. CDR3 sequence: CAIGTHEGYYEQYF. CDR3 DNA: TGTGCCATCGGGACCCACGAGGGGTACTACGAGCAGTACTTC.

This clonotype was found a few times. This chain connects TRBV20-1 to TRBJ2-1; 10 nucleotides align to TRBD2. V was pared by 0 bases and J by 5 bases, with 4 bases of the junction left unmatched. Germline CDR1 is DFQATT and CDR2 is SNEGSKA (reference sequence). This CDR3 is 15 amino acids long. CDR3 DNA sequence: TGCAGTGCTAGAGATCAGCGGGGGGGCGACAATGAGCAGTTCTTC. It translates to CSARDQRGGDNEQFF.

This clonotype was counted between two and nine times. This chain connects TRBV3-1 to TRBJ1-3; D unclear. Trimming cost V 4 bases and J 1 base, with 11 bases left between them. This CDR3 has 15 residues. Germline CDR1 is LGHDT and CDR2 is YNNKEL (reference sequence). CDR3 coding DNA: TGTGCCAGCAGCCCCGCGTGGGCTTCTGGAAACACCATATATTTT. Translating it yields CASSPAWASGNTIYF.

The chain has TRBV7-2 and TRBJ2-1, with D unclear. This CDR3 contains 14 residues. Trimming removed 3 bases at V and 4 bases at J, with 10 bases between. Germline V CDR1 and CDR2: SGHTA, FQGNSA. CDR3 sequence reads: CASSLTKVYNEQFF. CDR3 coding DNA: TGTGCCAGCAGCTTGACAAAGGTATACAATGAGCAGTTCTTC.

In its sample, this clonotype was seen many times. This chain links TRBV6-5 with TRBJ1-4; 7 positions agree with TRBD1. V shed 6 bases, J shed 5 bases, and the junction held 9 bases outside the gene matches. Per germline, CDR1 MNHEY and CDR2 SVGAGI. This CDR3 contains 15 residues. CDR3 protein: CASRPPGQRNEKLFF. DNA of the CDR3: TGTGCCAGCAGGCCTCCGGGACAGAGAAATGAAAAACTGTTTTTT.

The sample holds many counts of this clonotype. The chain joins TRBV25-1 to TRBJ2-2; D is uncertain. Trimming left V 1 base short and J 6 bases short, with 6 bases between. The germline gives CDR1 MGHDK, CDR2 SYGVNS. The CDR3 has 13 amino acids. The CDR3 DNA reads TGTGCCAGCAGTGAATTCGGTGCCGGGGAGCTGTTTTTT. Encoded protein: CASSEFGAGELFF.

This clonotype was counted many times. The chain recombines TRBV28 with TRBJ2-2; D is unresolved. The CDR3 totals 12 residues. Germline-derived CDR1 and CDR2 are MDHEN and SYDVKM. V lost 3 bases, J lost 9 bases, and 8 bases lay in between. The CDR3 coding sequence is TGTGCCAGCAGTTTGGGTTGGCGGGAGCTGTTTTTT. Residues: CASSLGWRELFF.

This clonotype appeared many times. The rearrangement links TRBV20-1 to TRBJ1-1; D is uncertain. The germline CDR1 and CDR2 sequences are DFQATT and SNEGSKA (reference sequence). The CDR3 is 12 residues long. Between the trimmed V and J ends, which lost 3 bases and 8 bases, there was a span of 13 bases. In nucleotides, the CDR3 is TGCAGTGCTAGTCAGCAGGACTTAGAAGCTTTCTTT. It codes for CSASQQDLEAFF.

This clonotype was observed a few times. V usage is TRBV11-2 and J usage is TRBJ1-2; maybe TRBD1 (6 bases). Deletions cut 3 bases from V and 7 bases from J, with 15 bases between. The germline CDR1 and CDR2 sequences are SGHAT and FQNNGV. There are 14 residues in the CDR3. The DNA of the CDR3 is TGTGCCAGCAGCTTCCCAGGGGCCGCCGGTGGCTACACCTTC. Translated: CASSFPGAAGGYTF.

The chain employs TRBV7-8 and TRBJ2-1, with 9 bases identical to TRBD2. Germline CDR1 and CDR2: SGHVS and FQNEAQ. With 1 base clipped from V and 7 bases from J, the junction kept 8 bases outside the gene matches. This CDR3 is built from 16 residues. The CDR3, as DNA: TGTGCCAGCAGCTTAGTGGCGCGGGGGGGCGGGAATGAGCAGTTCTTC. Its translation is CASSLVARGGGNEQFF.